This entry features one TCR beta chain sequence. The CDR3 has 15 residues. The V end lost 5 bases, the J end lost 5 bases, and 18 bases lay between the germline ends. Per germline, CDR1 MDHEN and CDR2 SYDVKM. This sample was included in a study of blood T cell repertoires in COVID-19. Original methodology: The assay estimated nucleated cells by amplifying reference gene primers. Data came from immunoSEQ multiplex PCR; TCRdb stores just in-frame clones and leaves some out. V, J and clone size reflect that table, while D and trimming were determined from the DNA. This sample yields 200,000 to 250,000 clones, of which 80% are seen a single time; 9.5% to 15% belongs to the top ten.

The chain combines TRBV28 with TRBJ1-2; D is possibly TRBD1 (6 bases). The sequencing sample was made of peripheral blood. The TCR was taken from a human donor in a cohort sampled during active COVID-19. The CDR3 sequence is CASSPRGTRDYGYTF. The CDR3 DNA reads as TGTGCCAGCAGTCCTAGGGGGACACGCGATTATGGCTACACCTTC.